Sequencing of this T cell receptor (beta chain) was carried out in a study of primary melanoma T cells and metastatic recurrence. Overall study findings and caveats: A tumor T-cell fraction above 20% appeared protective. Reportedly, T-cell fraction predicted progression-free survival beyond thickness, ulceration, mitoses, age.

Data came from immunoSEQ multiplex PCR; TCRdb stores just in-frame clones and leaves some out. There are around 3,000 clones in the sample; around 80% occur only once, and 21% lies in the top ten. This CDR3 contains 14 residues. CDR1 and CDR2 from the germline V gene are MNHGY and SAAAGT. V gave up 5 bases and J gave up 3 bases, with 10 bases separating them. To note about this clone: The antigen remains undetermined.

The material sequenced was melanoma tumor tissue. The sequence derives from a human donor with melanoma. The V gene is TRBV6-8, the J gene TRBJ2-2, with a possible D match to TRBD1 (5 bases). CDR3 sequence (DNA): TGTGCCAGCAGTGGTACAGGAGACACCGGGGAGCTGTTTTTT. This codes for CASSGTGDTGELFF.